The entry below gives a single T cell receptor (beta chain) sequence along with its context. Only a few counts were recorded for this clone. This receptor's antigen is unknown. The input lacks base qualities; no much larger clone sits a single base away. This sample was taken from a study of blood T cell repertoires in COVID-19 (TCRdb year 2020). Regarding the research as a whole: Samples from collaborators originated in the United States, Italy and Spain and spanned both the acute and convalescent phases of COVID-19. The prospective study material was composed of cDNA or gDNA derived from T cells, B-cell-depleted T cells, or PBMCs. Subjects who had been exposed to COVID-19, were actively infected with it, or had recovered from it provided the deeply sampled blood TCRbeta repertoires that made up the dataset. The repertoires were made available in a free public database intended to serve as a resource for research on the immune response to SARS-CoV-2. Samples came from the ongoing ImmuneRACE study (first 160 participants) plus 1,254 subjects from 6 global collaborators. Nearly every sample came with metadata listing a de-identified subject ID, COVID-19 status, age in years and sex. Where HLA class I and class II types were available, the types were taken from metadata supplied by the sample provider, not from assay-based typing. Overall results and qualifications from the work: Clinical and demographic metadata were provided uncurated, with the amount varying by source and participant.

Participants in the prospective study were aged roughly 18 to 90 years, lived in 24 United States geographic areas, and enrolled through a virtual design. In the prospective study, cohorts were assigned on the basis of participant-reported clinical history obtained from a screening survey and a study questionnaire. In the prospective study, whole blood, serum and a nasopharyngeal or oropharyngeal swab were collected from each participant by mobile phlebotomists. Over a roughly 2-month period, participants in the prospective study had the option of providing additional blood draws and questionnaires. Before DNA extraction, prospective study blood samples were shipped either frozen or at room temperature. TCRbeta CDR3 regions were amplified from genomic DNA using the immunoSEQ Assay, a bias-controlled multiplex PCR. The study's own analysis went as follows. Within the assay, amplification of reference gene primers was used to estimate how many nucleated cells each sample contained. To quantify the absolute abundance of each unique TCRbeta CDR3 rearrangement, sequence reads were collapsed and filtered. For each sample, productive Simpson clonality was calculated as the square root of Simpson's diversity index across productive rearrangements. TCRdb limited this immuneACCESS table to in-frame rearrangements with V and J called. A share of clones is missing; checked studies link under half to unresolved V genes, and the rest is unexplained. V, J and clone size are taken as reported in that table, and D and trimming were inferred from the DNA itself. This sample has 190,000 or so clones in its table, and approximately 88% of those were observed once. The top ten constitute 10% of the sample.

Ends trimmed: V by 4 bases, J by 1 base; bases unmatched to a gene: 8. Including the terminal cysteine and phenylalanine, the CDR3 comprises 17 residues. The entry retains the CDR3 DNA only, 51 bases that are in frame from base 1. The germline V gene sets CDR1 to LGHNA and CDR2 to YNFKEQ. Sequenced input: PBMCs or T cells enriched from blood (not recorded which). This TCR came from a young man with acute COVID-19. This sequence uses TRBV4-2 and TRBJ2-1; 9 bases in the middle match TRBD2. The CDR3 protein sequence reads: CASSPHQAGGSYNEQFF. The bases are TGTGCCAGCAGCCCCCATCAGGCGGGAGGGTCCTACAATGAGCAGTTCTTC.